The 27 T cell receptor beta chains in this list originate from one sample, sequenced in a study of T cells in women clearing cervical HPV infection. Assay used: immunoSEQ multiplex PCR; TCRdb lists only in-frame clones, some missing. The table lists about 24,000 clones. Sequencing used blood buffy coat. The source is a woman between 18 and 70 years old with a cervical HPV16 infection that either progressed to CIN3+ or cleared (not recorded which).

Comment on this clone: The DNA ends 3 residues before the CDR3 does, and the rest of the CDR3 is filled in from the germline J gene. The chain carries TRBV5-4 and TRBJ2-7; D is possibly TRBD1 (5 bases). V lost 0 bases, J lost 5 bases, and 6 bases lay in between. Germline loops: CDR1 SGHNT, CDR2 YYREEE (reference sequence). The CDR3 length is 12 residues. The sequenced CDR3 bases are TGTGCCAGCAGCTTGGCGGACAACGAG. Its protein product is CASSLADNE. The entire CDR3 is CASSLADNEQYF.

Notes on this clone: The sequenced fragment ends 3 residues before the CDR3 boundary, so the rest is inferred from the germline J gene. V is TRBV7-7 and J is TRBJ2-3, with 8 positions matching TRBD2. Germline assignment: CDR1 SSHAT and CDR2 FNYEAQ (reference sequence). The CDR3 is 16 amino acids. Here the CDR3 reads CASSSHGSGRGETQYF. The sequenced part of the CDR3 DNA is TGTGCCAGCAGCTCCCACGGAAGCGGGAGAGGAGAGACG.

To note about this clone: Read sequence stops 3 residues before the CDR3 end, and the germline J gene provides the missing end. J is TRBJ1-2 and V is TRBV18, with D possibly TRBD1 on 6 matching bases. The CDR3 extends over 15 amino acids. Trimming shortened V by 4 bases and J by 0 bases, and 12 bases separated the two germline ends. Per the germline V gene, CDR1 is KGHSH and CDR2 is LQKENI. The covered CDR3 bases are TGTGCCAGCTCACAAGACAGGTACACTAACTATGGC. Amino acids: CASSQDRYTNYG. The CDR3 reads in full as CASSQDRYTNYGYTF.

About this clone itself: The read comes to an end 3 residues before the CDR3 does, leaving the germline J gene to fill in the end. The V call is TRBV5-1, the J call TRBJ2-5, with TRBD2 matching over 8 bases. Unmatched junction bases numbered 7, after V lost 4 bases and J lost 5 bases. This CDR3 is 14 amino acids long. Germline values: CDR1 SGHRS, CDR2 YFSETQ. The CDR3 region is CASSHRLAIETQYF. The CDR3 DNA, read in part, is TGCGCCAGCAGCCATCGACTAGCGATCGAGACC.

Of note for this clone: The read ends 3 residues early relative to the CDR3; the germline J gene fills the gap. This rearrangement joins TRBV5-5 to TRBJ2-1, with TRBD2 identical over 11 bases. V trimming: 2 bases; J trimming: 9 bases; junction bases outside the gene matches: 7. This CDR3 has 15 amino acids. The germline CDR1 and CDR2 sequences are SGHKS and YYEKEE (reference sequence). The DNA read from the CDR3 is TGTGCCAGCAGCTTCCTTAGCGGGAGGGGGGGTGAG. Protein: CASSFLSGRGGE. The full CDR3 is CASSFLSGRGGEQFF.

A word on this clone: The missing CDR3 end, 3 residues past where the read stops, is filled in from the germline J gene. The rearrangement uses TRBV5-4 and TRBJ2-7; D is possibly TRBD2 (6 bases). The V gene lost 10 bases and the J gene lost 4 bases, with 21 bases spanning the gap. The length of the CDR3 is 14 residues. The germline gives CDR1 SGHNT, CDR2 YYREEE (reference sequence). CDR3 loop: CAGRIVAGSYEQYF. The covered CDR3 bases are TGTGCCGGCCGGATCGTGGCGGGGTCTTACGAG. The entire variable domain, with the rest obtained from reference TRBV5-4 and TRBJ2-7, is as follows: ETGVTQSPTHLIKTRGQQVTLRCSSQSGHNTVSWYQQALGQGPQFIFQYYREEENGRGNFPPRFSGLQFPNYSSELNVNALELDDSALYLCAGRIVAGSYEQYFGPGTRLTVT.

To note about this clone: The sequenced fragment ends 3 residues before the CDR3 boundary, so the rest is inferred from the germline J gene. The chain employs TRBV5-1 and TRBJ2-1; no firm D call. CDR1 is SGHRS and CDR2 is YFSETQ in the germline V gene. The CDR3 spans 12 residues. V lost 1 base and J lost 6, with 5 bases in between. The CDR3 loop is CASSLRVNEQFF. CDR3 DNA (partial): TGCGCCAGCAGCTTGAGGGTCAATGAG.

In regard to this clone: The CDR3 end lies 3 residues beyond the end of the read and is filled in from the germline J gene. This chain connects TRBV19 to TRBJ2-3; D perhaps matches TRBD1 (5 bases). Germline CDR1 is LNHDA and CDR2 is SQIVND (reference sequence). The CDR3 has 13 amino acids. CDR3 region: CASSVRQQETQYF. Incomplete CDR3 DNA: TGTGCCAGTAGTGTCAGACAGCAAGAGACG. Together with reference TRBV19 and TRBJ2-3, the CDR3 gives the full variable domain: DGGITQSPKYLFRKEGQNVTLSCEQNLNHDAMYWYRQDPGQGLRLIYYSQIVNDFQKGDIAEGYSVSREKKESFPLTVTSAQKNPTAFYLCASSVRQQETQYFGPGTRLTVL.

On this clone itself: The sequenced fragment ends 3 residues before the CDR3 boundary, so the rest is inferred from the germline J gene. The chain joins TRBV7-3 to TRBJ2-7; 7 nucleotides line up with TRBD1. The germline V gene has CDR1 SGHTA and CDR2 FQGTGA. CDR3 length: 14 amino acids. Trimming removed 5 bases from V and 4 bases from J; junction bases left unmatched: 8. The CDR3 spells CASSEGQQTYEQYF. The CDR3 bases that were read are TGTGCCAGCAGCGAGGGACAGCAAACTTACGAG.

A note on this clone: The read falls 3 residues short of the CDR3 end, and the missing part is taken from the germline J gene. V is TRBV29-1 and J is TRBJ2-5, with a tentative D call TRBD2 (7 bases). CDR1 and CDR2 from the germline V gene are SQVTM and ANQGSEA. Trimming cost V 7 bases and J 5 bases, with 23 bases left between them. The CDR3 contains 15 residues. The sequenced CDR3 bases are TGCAGCGCCCAGAGGCGCCAGGGGCGGGGGGAGACC. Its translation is CSAQRRQGRGET. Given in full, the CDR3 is CSAQRRQGRGETQYF.

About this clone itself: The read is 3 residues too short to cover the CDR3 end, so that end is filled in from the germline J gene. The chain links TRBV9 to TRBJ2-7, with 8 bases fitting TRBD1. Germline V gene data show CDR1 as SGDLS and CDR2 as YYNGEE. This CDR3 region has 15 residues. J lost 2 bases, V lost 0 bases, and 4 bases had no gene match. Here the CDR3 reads CASSVGQGATYEQYF. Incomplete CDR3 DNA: TGTGCCAGCAGCGTAGGTCAGGGGGCAACCTACGAG.

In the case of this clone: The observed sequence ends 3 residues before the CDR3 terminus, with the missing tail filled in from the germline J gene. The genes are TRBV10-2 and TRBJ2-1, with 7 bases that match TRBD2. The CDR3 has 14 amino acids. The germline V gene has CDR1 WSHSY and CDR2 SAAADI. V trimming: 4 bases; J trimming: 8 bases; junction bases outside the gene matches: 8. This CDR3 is CASSVQAGYDEQFF. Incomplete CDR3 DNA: TGCGCCAGCAGTGTTCAAGCGGGATACGATGAG.

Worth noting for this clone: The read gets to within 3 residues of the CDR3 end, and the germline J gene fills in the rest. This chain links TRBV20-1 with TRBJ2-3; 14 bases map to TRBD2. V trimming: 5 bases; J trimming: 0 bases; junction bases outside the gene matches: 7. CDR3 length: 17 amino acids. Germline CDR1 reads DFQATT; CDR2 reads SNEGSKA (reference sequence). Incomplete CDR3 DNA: TGCAGTGCTTTGGGGACTAGCGGGAGTGGGAGCACAGATACG. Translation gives CSALGTSGSGSTDT. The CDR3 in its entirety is CSALGTSGSGSTDTQYF.

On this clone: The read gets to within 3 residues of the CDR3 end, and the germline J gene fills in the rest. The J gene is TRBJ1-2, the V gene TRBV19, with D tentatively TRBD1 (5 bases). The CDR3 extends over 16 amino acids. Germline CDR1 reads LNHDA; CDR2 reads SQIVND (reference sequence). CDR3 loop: CASSQGLAGSPYDYTF. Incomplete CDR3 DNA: TGTGCCAGTAGTCAGGGACTAGCGGGGTCCCCCTACGAC.

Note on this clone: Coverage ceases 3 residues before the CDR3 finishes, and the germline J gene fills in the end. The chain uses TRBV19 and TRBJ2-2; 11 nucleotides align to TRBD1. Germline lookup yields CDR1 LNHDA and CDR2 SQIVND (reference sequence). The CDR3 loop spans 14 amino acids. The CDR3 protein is CASRTGGVFSPLFF. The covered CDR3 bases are TGTGCCAGCAGGACAGGGGGCGTCTTCAGCCCG. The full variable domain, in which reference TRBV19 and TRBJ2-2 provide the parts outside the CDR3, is DGGITQSPKYLFRKEGQNVTLSCEQNLNHDAMYWYRQDPGQGLRLIYYSQIVNDFQKGDIAEGYSVSREKKESFPLTVTSAQKNPTAFYLCASRTGGVFSPLFFGEGSRLTVL.

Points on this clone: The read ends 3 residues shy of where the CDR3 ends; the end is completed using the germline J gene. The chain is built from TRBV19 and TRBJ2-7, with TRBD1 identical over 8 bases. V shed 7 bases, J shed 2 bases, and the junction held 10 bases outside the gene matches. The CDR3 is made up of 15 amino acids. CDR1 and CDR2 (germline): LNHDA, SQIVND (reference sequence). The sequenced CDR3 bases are TGTGCCAGTACCATGGGACAGGACCCCACCTACGAG. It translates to CASTMGQDPTYE. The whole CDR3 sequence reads CASTMGQDPTYEQYF. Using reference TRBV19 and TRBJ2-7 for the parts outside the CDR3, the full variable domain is DGGITQSPKYLFRKEGQNVTLSCEQNLNHDAMYWYRQDPGQGLRLIYYSQIVNDFQKGDIAEGYSVSREKKESFPLTVTSAQKNPTAFYLCASTMGQDPTYEQYFGPGTRLTVT.

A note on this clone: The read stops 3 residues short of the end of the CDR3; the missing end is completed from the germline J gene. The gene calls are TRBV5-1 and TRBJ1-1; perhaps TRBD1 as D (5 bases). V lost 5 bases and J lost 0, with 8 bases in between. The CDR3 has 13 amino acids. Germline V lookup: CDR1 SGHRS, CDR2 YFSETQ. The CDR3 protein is CASRKGLNTEAFF. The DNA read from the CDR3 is TGCGCCAGCAGAAAGGGGCTGAACACTGAA.

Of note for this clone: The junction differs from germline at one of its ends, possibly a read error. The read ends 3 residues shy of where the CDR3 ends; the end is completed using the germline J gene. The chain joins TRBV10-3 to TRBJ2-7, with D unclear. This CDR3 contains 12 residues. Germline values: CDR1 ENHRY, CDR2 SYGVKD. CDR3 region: CAIGERVGEQYF. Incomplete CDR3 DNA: TGTGCCATCGGTGAAAGGGTTGGCGAG.

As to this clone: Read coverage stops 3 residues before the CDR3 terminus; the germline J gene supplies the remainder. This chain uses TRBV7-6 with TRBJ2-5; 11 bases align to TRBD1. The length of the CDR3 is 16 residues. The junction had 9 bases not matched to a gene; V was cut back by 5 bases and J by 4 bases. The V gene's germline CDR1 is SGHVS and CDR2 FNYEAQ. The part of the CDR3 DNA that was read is TGTGCCAGCAGCGACCCTGGACAGGGGGCTCGAGAGACC. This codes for CASSDPGQGARET. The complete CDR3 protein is CASSDPGQGARETQYF.

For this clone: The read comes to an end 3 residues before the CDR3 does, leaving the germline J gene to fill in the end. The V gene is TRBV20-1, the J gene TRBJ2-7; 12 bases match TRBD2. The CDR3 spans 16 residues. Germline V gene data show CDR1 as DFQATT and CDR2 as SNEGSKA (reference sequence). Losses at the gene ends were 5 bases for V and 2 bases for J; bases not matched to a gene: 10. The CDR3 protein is CSAQTSGSFYTYEQYF. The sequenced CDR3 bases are TGCAGTGCTCAGACTAGCGGGAGTTTTTACACCTACGAG.

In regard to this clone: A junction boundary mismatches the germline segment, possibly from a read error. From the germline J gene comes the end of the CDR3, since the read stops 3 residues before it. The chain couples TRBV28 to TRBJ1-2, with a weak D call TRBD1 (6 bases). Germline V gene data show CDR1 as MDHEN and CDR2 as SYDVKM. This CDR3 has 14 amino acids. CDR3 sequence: CASSFTDRTYRYTF. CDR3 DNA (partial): TGTGCCAGCAGTTTCACAGACAGGACCTATCGC.

CDR3 sequence: CASSLAGGQLYGYTF. The sequenced CDR3 bases are TGTGCCAGCAGCTTAGCGGGGGGACAGCTCTATGGC. This chain uses TRBV7-8 with TRBJ1-2; 7 nucleotides align to TRBD1. The CDR3 is cut off 3 residues early in the read; its end comes from the germline J gene. This CDR3 contains 15 residues. The V gene end was trimmed by 0 bases and the J gene end by 4 bases; junction bases not matched to a gene: 5. The germline gives CDR1 SGHVS, CDR2 FQNEAQ.

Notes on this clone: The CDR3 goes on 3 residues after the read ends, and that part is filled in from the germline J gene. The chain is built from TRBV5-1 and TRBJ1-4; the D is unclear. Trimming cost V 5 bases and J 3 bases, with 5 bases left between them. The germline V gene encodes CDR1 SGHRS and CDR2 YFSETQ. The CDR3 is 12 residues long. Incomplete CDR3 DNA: TGCGCCAGCAGGGCCTCTAATGAAAAA. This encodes CASRASNEK. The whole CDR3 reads CASRASNEKLFF.

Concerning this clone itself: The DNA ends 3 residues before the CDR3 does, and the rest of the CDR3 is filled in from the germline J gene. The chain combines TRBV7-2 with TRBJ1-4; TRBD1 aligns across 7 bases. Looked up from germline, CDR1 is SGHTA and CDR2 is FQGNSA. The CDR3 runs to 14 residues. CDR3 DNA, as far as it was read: TGTGCCAGCAGCTGGAGTACAGGGGAATCACCA. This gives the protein CASSWSTGESP. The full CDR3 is CASSWSTGESPLFF.

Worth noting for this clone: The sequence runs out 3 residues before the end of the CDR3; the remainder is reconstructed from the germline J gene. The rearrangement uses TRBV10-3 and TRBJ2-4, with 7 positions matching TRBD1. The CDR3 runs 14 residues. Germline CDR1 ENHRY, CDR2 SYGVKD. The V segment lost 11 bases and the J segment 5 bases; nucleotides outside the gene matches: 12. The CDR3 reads CAAKPSGQQNIQYF. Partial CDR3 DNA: TGTGCCGCCAAACCATCGGGACAGCAAAACATT.

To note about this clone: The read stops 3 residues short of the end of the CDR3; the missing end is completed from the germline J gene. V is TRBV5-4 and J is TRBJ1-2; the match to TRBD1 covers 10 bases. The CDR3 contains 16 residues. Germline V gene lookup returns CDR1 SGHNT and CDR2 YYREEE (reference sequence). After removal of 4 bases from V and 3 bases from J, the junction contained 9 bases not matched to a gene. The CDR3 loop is CASSKKGTGEDYGYTF. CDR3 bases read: TGTGCCAGCAGCAAGAAAGGGACAGGGGAGGACTATGGC.

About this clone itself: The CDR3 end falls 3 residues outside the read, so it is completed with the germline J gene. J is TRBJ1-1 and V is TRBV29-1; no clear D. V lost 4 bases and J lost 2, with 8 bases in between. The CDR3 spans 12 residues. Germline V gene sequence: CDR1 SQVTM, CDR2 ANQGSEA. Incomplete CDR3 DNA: TGCAGCGTTGCGTCCCGTAACACTGAA. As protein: CSVASRNTE. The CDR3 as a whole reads CSVASRNTEAFF.